Below are 4 T cell receptor beta chains sequenced from a single sample in a study of shared clonotypes between healthy human individuals. This table comes from immunoSEQ multiplex PCR, and its TCRdb copy is limited to in-frame clones, with some not included. In the table there are hundreds of thousands of clones, 55% to 85% of which are singletons. The specimen sequenced was memory CD4+ T cells sorted from blood. Noted subset: CD45RA-negative fraction. All receptors derive from a woman in her twenties or thirties in good health.

The J gene is TRBJ2-7, the V gene TRBV6-5; TRBD2 might be the D (5 bases). The germline gives CDR1 MNHEY, CDR2 SVGAGI. Trimming shortened V by 7 bases and J by 4 bases, and 17 bases separated the two germline ends. The length of the CDR3 is 14 residues. CDR3 residues: CASKNSGEWYEQYF. DNA for the CDR3: TGTGCCAGCAAAAACTCCGGGGAATGGTACGAGCAGTACTTC.

This clone was counted ten times or more. The V call is TRBV6-6, the J call TRBJ1-4; D remains ambiguous. The ends were cut back, 8 bases at V and 3 bases at J, with 13 bases in the middle. The CDR3 runs 14 residues. CDR1 is MNHNY and CDR2 is SVGAGI in the germline V gene (reference sequence). Here the CDR3 reads CASSPWESNEKLFF. CDR3 nucleotide sequence: TGTGCCAGCTCCCCATGGGAGTCTAATGAAAAACTGTTTTTT.

This chain uses TRBV30 with TRBJ1-1; no firm D call. V was shortened by 2 bases and J by 1 base, with 11 bases between the two germline ends. This CDR3 region has 14 residues. Germline assignment: CDR1 GTSNPN and CDR2 SVGIG (reference sequence). The CDR3, as DNA: TGTGCCTGGAGTTTGGACCCGGGGAACACTGAAGCTTTCTTT. Encoded protein: CAWSLDPGNTEAFF. The full variable domain, its missing parts supplied by reference TRBV30 and TRBJ1-1, is SQTIHQWPATLVQPVGSPLSLECTVEGTSNPNLYWYRQAAGRGLQLLFYSVGIGQISSEVPQNLSASRPQDRQFILSSKKLLLSDSGFYLCAWSLDPGNTEAFFGQGTRLTVV.

In DNA form, the CDR3 reads TGTGCCAGCAGTGAAAGCGGAACTAACAATGAGCAGTTCTTC. It is translated as CASSESGTNNEQFF. J is TRBJ2-1 and V is TRBV6-4; a possible D gene is TRBD2 (5 bases). Germline V gene sequence: CDR1 MRHNA, CDR2 SNTAGT. Trimming cost V 3 bases and J 5 bases, with 11 bases left between them. The CDR3 runs to 14 residues.